This T cell receptor (beta chain) derives from a study of cytomegalovirus exposure and HLA in healthy donors (TCRdb year 2017). Turning to the overall study: An earlier analysis of some 600 of the donors reported about 280 Gb of sequence data and 95 million to 140 million unique TCR beta sequences obtained from 150 million to 200 million T cells. Around 320 gigabases of sequencing data and around 87 million unique TCR sequences were included in an early release covering 550 to 650 HLA-typed donors. The genetic ancestry cluster associated with self-reported Caucasian donors included around four fifths of the approximately 430 genotyped donors. The study aimed to test whether signatures of past pathogen exposure could be identified by cataloging public T cell receptors. The study used immunosequencing to profile the T cell repertoires of some 600 subjects and linked those repertoires to cytomegalovirus serostatus. Besides the first cohort of some 670 subjects, a separate validation cohort made up of roughly 120 different subjects was used. To predict cytomegalovirus infection status, the study combined high-throughput TCR immunosequencing, statistical association of individual TCRs with disease status, and machine learning. In a later analysis, previously published TCR beta repertoires from 670 or so donors were re-analyzed and high-resolution HLA genotyping was added so that TCR occurrence patterns could be studied. Rather than drawing on any new phenotypic data, the later analysis identified candidate immune exposures from TCR beta sequences and the way those sequences occurred across donors. An earlier analysis of some 500 of the donors applied high-throughput TCR beta sequencing to assess whether each TCR beta V gene segment acted as functional or pseudogenic. Alongside the repertoire data, information on donor age, sex, ethnicity and CMV serostatus was compiled. Genome-wide SNP genotypes for about three fifths of the roughly 670 donors were used in a later genetic analysis, which treated that subset as a discovery cohort. All discovery cohort repertoires had been generated using a single sequencing platform. Both class I and class II loci were covered by HLA typing, at four-digit resolution. The number of donors typed differed by locus, with about 629-630 for A, B, C, DRB1 and DQB1, around 500 for DQA1, 600 to 610 for DPA1, and 450 to 480 for DPB1. Several DR-DQ haplotypes were treated as single units for association and clustering because of strong linkage in the cohort. Across roughly 420 genotyped donors of the cohort, an average of approximately 200,000 unique TCR beta nucleotide sequences per donor were sequenced, and 15% to 20% of those sequences were non-productive.

Overall study results and their limits: A later analysis found that TCR association rates varied across HLA loci, with DRB1 alleles showing the most associated TCRs and HLA-C alleles the fewest. Most CMV-associated TCR beta chains appeared to be HLA-restricted in a later analysis, and the HLA associations seemed to be driven largely by CMV exposure. In this cohort, only TCR beta chains were sequenced, and detectable features were limited by the absence of alpha or paired-chain data. In both the original and validation cohorts, the classifier was reported to diagnose cytomegalovirus status with high specificity and sensitivity. An association between a missense DCLRE1C variant and V-gene and J-gene trimming of TCR beta chains was found in a later genetic analysis and replicated in an independent cohort. Compared with the roughly 700-donor mean, donors in an Asian-associated ancestry cluster had fewer N-insertions in productive TCRs, according to a later genetic analysis. In a later analysis, HLA-associated TCR beta chains were found to be more clonally expanded and to have lower generation probabilities than equally common non-associated chains. Some IMGT-functional V segments, including TRBV6-2 and TRBV6-3, could not be told apart with the 87-base-pair reads, so those segments were excluded. A cluster of highly shared sequence variants was judged likely to be a technical artifact of the sequencing pipeline. Presence/absence analyses assumed roughly uniform sequencing depth across donors, an assumption that may not hold. In a later analysis, several top co-occurrence clusters were reported to appear linked to parvovirus B19, influenza, CMV and Epstein-Barr virus. Linkage disequilibrium might explain the correlated functional status among segregating V segments, but an unknown experimental factor could not be ruled out. When HLA alleles, especially DR and DQ, strongly co-occurred, attributing TCR associations to individual alleles was difficult. In an earlier analysis of some 500 of the donors, most TCR beta V segments were observed in productive rearrangements about 87% or about 30% of the time, broadly matching IMGT annotations. HLA typing was unavailable for some donors at each locus, so association tests used only the typed subset. Most TCR sequences were seen in very few donors, while some public TCRs were found in many individuals. CMV serostatus was the only immune exposure information available for the cohort. A further reported finding was that TCR beta sequences accurately predicted the HLA-A and HLA-B alleles for most subjects in the first cohort. The authors suggested that the approach could potentially be extended to other disease states and immunological phenotypes. Specific HLA alleles were associated with 15,000 to 20,000 TCR beta sequences at a false discovery rate of 0.05 in a later analysis. A few of the identified cytomegalovirus-associated TCR beta chains were confirmed in vitro to be specific for cytomegalovirus antigens. The earlier analysis of about 600 of the donors excluded 15 to 20 rarely observed V segments, including chromosome 9 orphons, because counts were too low. In the study, 150 to 200 TCR beta chains were listed as associated with cytomegalovirus.

The cohort consisted of 666 healthy bone marrow donors. At the time of sampling, all cohort members were nominally healthy, though unrecorded immune exposures were likely present. The donor tested CMV seronegative and was one of the 352 seronegative cohort members. A peripheral blood sample was collected from each donor, and TCR beta sequencing was performed on peripheral blood mononuclear cells. Genomic DNA extraction from the blood cell samples was performed with the Qiagen DNeasy Blood Extraction Kit. The receptor library was made with the immunoSEQ multiplex PCR assay. For the multiplex PCR, a mixture combining 60 forward primers for TCR Vbeta segments and 13 reverse primers for TCR Jbeta segments was used. A multiplex PCR assay on genomic DNA amplified the CDR3 region of rearranged TCR beta genes. On the Illumina HiSeq System, the amplified TCR beta libraries were sequenced as 87-base-pair reads. For the original study's pipeline: A later analysis tallied tens of millions of unique TCR beta chains across the 550 to 850 repertoires, and roughly 11 million of those chains were shared by two or more donors. A nearest-neighbor algorithm error-corrected the raw reads and collapsed the reads into unique sequences, merging closely related sequences to remove PCR and sequencing errors. Alignment of CDR3 sequences to IMGT reference sequences was used to assign V, D and J gene segments. For a sequence to be retained, at least a six-nucleotide match to both a V gene segment and a J gene segment was required. A rearrangement counted as productive if the CDR3 had no stop codons and remained in frame with V and J, and every other rearrangement counted as non-productive. Following IMGT convention, CDR3 was defined as the stretch from the second conserved V-encoded cysteine to the conserved J-encoded phenylalanine. The earlier analysis of some 600 of the donors excluded sequences that lacked an unambiguous match to a single V gene segment. In an earlier analysis of about 590 of the donors, a V segment was called functional when productive rearrangements were above 56.7%, and segregating when the standard deviation between donors exceeded 5%. A statistical classification framework was developed to diagnose cytomegalovirus status using the catalog of TCR beta chain sequences. In a later analysis, TCR nucleotide sequences were compared against IMGT/GENE-DB human TR gene sequences so that V and J genes could be assigned. In a later analysis, CDR3 sequences and most-parsimonious VDJ recombination scenarios were assigned using the TCRdist pipeline. In a later analysis, each TCR beta chain was defined by its CDR3 amino acid sequence together with its V-gene family, and reads without a unique V-gene family were excluded. A later analysis removed 600 or so highly shared, low-generation-probability nucleotide sequences to deal with suspected cross-contamination and a sequencing artifact. For each public chain, a later analysis derived a clonal expansion index from normalized ranks of inferred template counts within each repertoire. In a later analysis, generation probabilities were computed using a VDJ recombination model fitted to out-of-frame rearrangements, and the results were checked against IGoR. Hypergeometric tests were used in a later analysis to score TCR-TCR, TCR-HLA and TCR-CMV co-occurrence, with a repertoire-size bias correction applied to the TCR pairs. In a later analysis, false discovery rates were estimated by permuting HLA or CMV assignments 20 times. A later analysis grouped co-occurring TCRs with DBSCAN, adding TCRdist sequence similarity when clustering within HLA-allele-positive subsets. Repertoires with fewer than 30,000 or more than 120,000 public chains were left out of co-occurrence clustering, as were roughly five repertoires with anomalous nucleotide sharing. TCRdb mirrors the immuneACCESS table, restricted to in-frame sequences. Some clones are absent from its copies; in checked studies, under half trace to an unresolved V gene, and the reason for the others is unknown. Clonal size and the V and J genes are those of that table, whereas D and trimming came from the DNA. This sample holds hundreds of thousands of clones; over 60% were observed only once. The leading ten clones occupy 1.8% of the sample.

Regarding this clone: No antigen is known for it. Within one base of it there is no much larger clone, and no base qualities were kept.

Spanning cysteine to phenylalanine, the CDR3 consists of 17 amino acids. The retained sequence is limited to the CDR3, 51 bases, with the frame set at the first base. CDR1 and CDR2 (SEHNR, FQNEAQ) derive from the germline V gene (reference sequence). Here V drops 1 base and J drops 1 base, and the junction holds 6 bases not matched to any gene. The receptor comes from a male donor in good health and CMV-seronegative. This sequence uses TRBV7-9 and TRBJ2-1, with 8 bases aligning to TRBD2. The sequenced sample was PBMCs. The CDR3 has the sequence CASSLGSVAGSYNEQFF. The sequenced DNA is TGTGCCAGCAGCTTAGGGTCGGTAGCGGGGTCCTACAATGAGCAGTTCTTC.